These 7 T cell receptor beta chains were sequenced from one sample in a study of blood T cells in healthy people across ages. A second PCR of 7 to 11 cycles used a sample-barcoded 5' primer and a J-beta primer mix. Via MiXCR, TCRdb re-called the 5' RACE reads, giving one row per CDR3 protein. The repertoire holds roughly 700,000 distinct CDR3 sequences, with approximately 30% as singletons. The sample consisted of blood. Receptors originate from a woman of 80 years or more in good health.

The CDR3 protein is CSARTPGDTEAFF. CDR3 coding DNA: TGCAGTGCTAGAACTCCGGGGGACACTGAAGCTTTCTTT. The chain couples TRBV20-1 to TRBJ1-1; tentative D call: TRBD1 (5 bases). Trimming stripped 2 bases from V and 3 bases from J, with 10 bases between. Germline V gives CDR1 DFQATT, CDR2 SNEGSKA (reference sequence). The CDR3 is 13 amino acids.

This clonotype appeared a few times. V is TRBV27 and J is TRBJ2-7; D may match TRBD1 or TRBD2 (6 bases each). Trimming removed 6 bases from V and 3 bases from J, with 27 bases in between. CDR1 MNHEY and CDR2 SMNVEV come from the germline V gene (reference sequence). The CDR3 loop spans 18 amino acids. The DNA of the CDR3 is TGTGCCAGCAGCATTGGGTGGGGGGCATCCCCCGGGCTCTACGAGCAGTACTTC. Protein product: CASSIGWGASPGLYEQYF.

In this sample, this clonotype turned up many times. The J gene is TRBJ1-1, the V gene TRBV5-1; 10 nucleotides line up with TRBD1. The CDR3 is 14 residues long. The germline CDR1 and CDR2 sequences are SGHRS and YFSETQ. V trimming: 4 bases; J trimming: 5 bases; junction bases outside the gene matches: 5. CDR3 coding DNA: TGCGCCAGCAGCACCGGACAGGGGGGAACTGAAGCTTTCTTT. Protein sequence: CASSTGQGGTEAFF.

As concerns this clonotype: This may arise from a read error, as a much more abundant clone is one base away. The chain joins TRBV20-1 to TRBJ2-5, with TRBD2 identical over 14 bases. The CDR3 is 15 amino acids. Germline-derived CDR1 and CDR2 are DFQATT and SNEGSKA (reference sequence). The junction had 13 bases not matched to a gene; V was cut back by 5 bases and J by 11 bases. Here the CDR3 reads CSAETSGGAYNEQYF. CDR3 nucleotides: TGCAGTGCTGAGACTAGCGGGGGGGCCTACAATGAGCAGTACTTC.

This clonotype appeared many times. This chain uses TRBV5-5 with TRBJ2-2; no firm D call. CDR3 length equals 15 residues. Between the trimmed V and J ends, which lost 4 bases and 7 bases, there was a span of 17 bases. Germline-derived CDR1 and CDR2 are SGHKS and YYEKEE (reference sequence). The CDR3 region has the DNA TGTGCCAGCAGCCCCGAGCCGGGTGATAGCGGGGAGCTGTTTTTT. Amino acids: CASSPEPGDSGELFF.

This clonotype was found many times. This sequence joins TRBV12-3 or TRBV12-4 and TRBJ2-7; the D is unclear. The CDR3 contains 13 residues. V gave up 5 bases and J gave up 0 bases, with 8 bases separating them. The CDR3: CASSHSSSYEQYF. The DNA of the CDR3 is TGTGCCAGCAGTCACTCTAGCTCCTACGAGCAGTACTTC.

In this sample, this clonotype turned up many times. The CDR3 is CASSSRGDSNQPQHF. The DNA of the CDR3 is TGTGCCAGCAGTTCAAGAGGAGATAGCAATCAGCCCCAGCATTTT. V and J are TRBV6-6 and TRBJ1-5; D remains unclear. V lost 4 bases and J lost 0, with 10 bases in between. Germline V gene sequence: CDR1 MNHNY, CDR2 SVGAGI (reference sequence). This CDR3 is 15 amino acids long.